This T cell receptor (beta chain) was profiled in a study of cytomegalovirus exposure and HLA in healthy donors. Overall study: The 95 million to 120 million unique TCR beta sequences, from around 200 million T cells, were found by an earlier analysis. General study points: In a later analysis, about 17,000 TCR beta sequences were associated with HLA alleles at 0.05 false discovery rate.

Amplification used 60 Vbeta primers and 13 Jbeta primers. Sequenced by immunoSEQ multiplex PCR; TCRdb stores in-frame clones only, minus some. The table records 120,000 or so clones, around 69% of them present only once. Concerning this clone itself: Antigen unknown.

Trimming cost V 2 bases and J 0 bases, with 16 bases left between them. This CDR3 comprises 17 residues. The germline V gene has CDR1 ENHRY and CDR2 SYGVKD. V usage is TRBV10-3 and J usage is TRBJ1-1; D not certain. Input material: PBMCs. This TCR was recovered from a woman in her thirties or forties in good health and CMV-seropositive. The CDR3 nucleotides are TGTGCCATCAGTGAGGGCAGGCTAGAGGGCATGAACACTGAAGCTTTCTTT. Its protein is CAISEGRLEGMNTEAFF.